These T cell receptor beta chains were read from a single sample in a study of T-cell reconstitution after alpha-beta-depleted transplantation in children. TCRdb recomputed calls from the PCR reads with MiXCR, one row per CDR3 protein. The top ten hold roughly 0.77% of the sample, which has hundreds of thousands of distinct CDR3 sequences, approximately 14% seen once. Sequenced material: PBMCs, taken before TCRalphabeta/CD19-depleted stem cell transplant. These receptors were obtained from a girl aged 2-10 years with congenital amegakaryocytic thrombocytopenia, due to receive a stem cell transplant. The CDR3 runs from the conserved cysteine through the conserved F or W. Each record gives: CDR3 protein, CDR3 DNA, clone size, V gene, J gene, D gene, CDR3 length. A D gene is named only where the DNA matches it firmly. For some rows the clone size is stated as once, few or many, or as a class when expanded; others skip it.

cdr3_aa: CASSQEGPNYGYTF
cdr3_nt: TGTGCCAGCAGCCAAGAGGGACCTAACTATGGCTACACCTTC
clone_size: few
v_call: TRBV3-1
j_call: TRBJ1-2
d_call: .
cdr3_length: 14

cdr3_aa: CASSPQPTGHEQYF
cdr3_nt: TGTGCCAGCAGTCCGCAACCAACAGGGCACGAGCAGTACTTC
clone_size: .
v_call: TRBV28
j_call: TRBJ2-7
d_call: .
cdr3_length: 14

cdr3_aa: CASSRLAGWGATQYF
cdr3_nt: TGTGCCAGCAGCAGACTAGCGGGATGGGGGGCGACCCAGTACTTC
clone_size: few
v_call: TRBV13
j_call: TRBJ2-5
d_call: TRBD2
cdr3_length: 15

cdr3_aa: CASSQVGIESGKESYNEQFF
cdr3_nt: TGCGCCAGCAGCCAAGTTGGGATTGAAAGCGGGAAAGAGTCCTACAATGAGCAGTTCTTC
clone_size: many
v_call: TRBV4-1
j_call: TRBJ2-1
d_call: TRBD2
cdr3_length: 20

cdr3_aa: CASSLGGYGQPQHF
cdr3_nt: TGCGCCAGCAGCTTGGGAGGGTATGGACAGCCCCAGCATTTT
clone_size: .
v_call: TRBV5-1
j_call: TRBJ1-5
d_call: .
cdr3_length: 14

cdr3_aa: CASIGRGRLEGKQFF
cdr3_nt: TGTGCCAGCATAGGGAGGGGGCGCTTGGAAGGAAAACAGTTCTTC
clone_size: few
v_call: TRBV12-3/TRBV12-4
j_call: TRBJ2-1
d_call: .
cdr3_length: 15

cdr3_aa: CSAASLPSTDTQYF
cdr3_nt: TGCAGTGCAGCATCCCTCCCTAGCACAGATACGCAGTATTTT
clone_size: many
v_call: TRBV20-1
j_call: TRBJ2-3
d_call: .
cdr3_length: 14

cdr3_aa: CASSMRPLGSTEAFF
cdr3_nt: TGTGCCAGTAGTATGAGACCCCTCGGGAGCACTGAAGCTTTCTTT
clone_size: .
v_call: TRBV19
j_call: TRBJ1-1
d_call: .
cdr3_length: 15

cdr3_aa: CASQKDRGSYEQYF
cdr3_nt: TGTGCCTCCCAAAAGGACAGGGGGTCCTACGAGCAGTACTTC
clone_size: few
v_call: TRBV30
j_call: TRBJ2-7
d_call: TRBD1
cdr3_length: 14

cdr3_aa: CASSWNPGTGTEAFF
cdr3_nt: TGTGCCAGCAGCTGGAATCCGGGGACAGGCACTGAAGCTTTCTTT
clone_size: many
v_call: TRBV7-2
j_call: TRBJ1-1
d_call: TRBD1
cdr3_length: 15

cdr3_aa: CASTRDRLTDTQYF
cdr3_nt: TGTGCCAGCACCCGGGACAGGCTCACAGATACGCAGTATTTT
clone_size: .
v_call: TRBV12-3/TRBV12-4
j_call: TRBJ2-3
d_call: TRBD1
cdr3_length: 14

cdr3_aa: CASRSGLAGETQYF
cdr3_nt: TGTGCCAGCAGGTCGGGACTAGCGGGAGAGACCCAGTACTTC
clone_size: .
v_call: TRBV6-1
j_call: TRBJ2-5
d_call: TRBD2
cdr3_length: 14

cdr3_aa: CATSTTWGLAGSIIQYF
cdr3_nt: TGTGCCACCAGCACCACTTGGGGACTAGCGGGATCTATCATTCAGTACTTC
clone_size: few
v_call: TRBV15
j_call: TRBJ2-4
d_call: TRBD2
cdr3_length: 17

cdr3_aa: CASTSRGTEETQYF
cdr3_nt: TGTGCCAGCACATCACGCGGGACTGAAGAGACCCAGTACTTC
clone_size: few
v_call: TRBV6-5
j_call: TRBJ2-5
d_call: .
cdr3_length: 14

cdr3_aa: CASSLEGGQPYGYTF
cdr3_nt: TGCGCCAGCAGCTTGGAAGGTGGACAGCCCTATGGCTACACCTTC
clone_size: .
v_call: TRBV5-1
j_call: TRBJ1-2
d_call: .
cdr3_length: 15

cdr3_aa: CSAPSLTVAKNIQYF
cdr3_nt: TGCAGTGCCCCCTCTCTGACAGTAGCCAAAAACATTCAGTACTTC
clone_size: .
v_call: TRBV20-1
j_call: TRBJ2-4
d_call: .
cdr3_length: 15

cdr3_aa: CASSPPTGNTGELFF
cdr3_nt: TGTGCCAGCAGCCCGCCTACAGGGAACACCGGGGAGCTGTTTTTT
clone_size: many
v_call: TRBV28
j_call: TRBJ2-2
d_call: .
cdr3_length: 15

cdr3_aa: CSVVSGVGNEQFF
cdr3_nt: TGCAGCGTTGTTAGCGGGGTTGGAAATGAGCAGTTCTTC
clone_size: many
v_call: TRBV29-1
j_call: TRBJ2-1
d_call: TRBD2
cdr3_length: 13

cdr3_aa: CASSVGTDPYEQYF
cdr3_nt: TGTGCCAGCAGCGTAGGGACGGACCCCTACGAGCAGTACTTC
clone_size: .
v_call: TRBV9
j_call: TRBJ2-7
d_call: .
cdr3_length: 14

cdr3_aa: CSAGPSGPLEQYF
cdr3_nt: TGCAGTGCTGGGCCTAGCGGTCCCTTGGAGCAGTACTTC
clone_size: many
v_call: TRBV20-1
j_call: TRBJ2-7
d_call: TRBD2
cdr3_length: 13

cdr3_aa: CSVEVSLYEQYF
cdr3_nt: TGCAGCGTTGAAGTCTCACTCTACGAGCAGTACTTC
clone_size: many
v_call: TRBV29-1
j_call: TRBJ2-7
d_call: .
cdr3_length: 12

cdr3_aa: CASSQGQLTDTQYF
cdr3_nt: TGTGCCAGCAGCCAGGGACAGCTCACAGATACGCAGTATTTT
clone_size: many
v_call: TRBV13
j_call: TRBJ2-3
d_call: TRBD1
cdr3_length: 14

cdr3_aa: CASSFRAPIPPNEQFF
cdr3_nt: TGCGCCAGCAGCTTTAGGGCCCCTATCCCTCCCAATGAGCAGTTCTTC
clone_size: many
v_call: TRBV5-1
j_call: TRBJ2-1
d_call: .
cdr3_length: 16

cdr3_aa: CASSLVWLAGGPDTQYF
cdr3_nt: TGTGCCAGCAGCTTAGTATGGTTAGCGGGAGGGCCAGATACGCAGTATTTT
clone_size: .
v_call: TRBV7-8
j_call: TRBJ2-3
d_call: TRBD2
cdr3_length: 17

cdr3_aa: CASNPQGSATYEQYF
cdr3_nt: TGTGCCAGCAATCCCCAGGGAAGCGCAACTTACGAGCAGTACTTC
clone_size: many
v_call: TRBV28
j_call: TRBJ2-7
d_call: .
cdr3_length: 15

cdr3_aa: CSARDRRERAFF
cdr3_nt: TGCAGTGCTAGAGATCGTAGAGAGAGGGCTTTCTTT
clone_size: few
v_call: TRBV20-1
j_call: TRBJ1-1
d_call: .
cdr3_length: 12

cdr3_aa: CASSTKGEAFF
cdr3_nt: TGTGCCAGCAGTACCAAGGGGGAAGCTTTCTTT
clone_size: few
v_call: TRBV2
j_call: TRBJ1-1
d_call: .
cdr3_length: 11

cdr3_aa: CASSFRAGAAEQYF
cdr3_nt: TGTGCCAGCAGTTTTAGGGCGGGAGCGGCCGAGCAGTACTTC
clone_size: .
v_call: TRBV28
j_call: TRBJ2-7
d_call: TRBD2
cdr3_length: 14

cdr3_aa: CSVQPDATNEKLFF
cdr3_nt: TGCAGCGTTCAGCCAGATGCAACTAATGAAAAACTGTTTTTT
clone_size: .
v_call: TRBV29-1
j_call: TRBJ1-4
d_call: .
cdr3_length: 14

cdr3_aa: CASSLLASGSSGELFF
cdr3_nt: TGTGCCAGCAGTTTATTGGCTAGCGGGAGCTCCGGGGAGCTGTTTTTT
clone_size: few
v_call: TRBV28
j_call: TRBJ2-2
d_call: TRBD2
cdr3_length: 16

cdr3_aa: CAISDPGASTEAFF
cdr3_nt: TGTGCCATCAGTGACCCGGGAGCCTCCACTGAAGCTTTCTTT
clone_size: many
v_call: TRBV10-3
j_call: TRBJ1-1
d_call: .
cdr3_length: 14

cdr3_aa: CASSKRQGYGYTF
cdr3_nt: TGTGCCAGCAGTAAAAGACAGGGCTATGGCTACACCTTC
clone_size: many
v_call: TRBV11-2
j_call: TRBJ1-2
d_call: TRBD1
cdr3_length: 13

cdr3_aa: CSARVRREQPQHF
cdr3_nt: TGCAGTGCTAGAGTGAGACGTGAGCAGCCCCAGCATTTT
clone_size: many
v_call: TRBV20-1
j_call: TRBJ1-5
d_call: .
cdr3_length: 13

cdr3_aa: CASTGLLARGVAGYTF
cdr3_nt: TGTGCCAGCACGGGCCTTCTTGCCAGGGGAGTTGCGGGCTACACCTTC
clone_size: few
v_call: TRBV6-1
j_call: TRBJ1-2
d_call: .
cdr3_length: 16

cdr3_aa: CSAKGTSGDTGELFF
cdr3_nt: TGCAGTGCTAAGGGGACTAGCGGGGACACCGGGGAGCTGTTTTTT
clone_size: many
v_call: TRBV20-1
j_call: TRBJ2-2
d_call: TRBD2
cdr3_length: 15

cdr3_aa: CASTGEGDVGELFF
cdr3_nt: TGTGCCAGCACAGGCGAAGGGGATGTCGGGGAGCTGTTTTTT
clone_size: many
v_call: TRBV2
j_call: TRBJ2-2
d_call: .
cdr3_length: 14

cdr3_aa: CASSLRQVYSGANVLTF
cdr3_nt: TGCGCCAGCAGCCTTCGACAGGTCTACTCTGGGGCCAACGTCCTGACTTTC
clone_size: .
v_call: TRBV5-1
j_call: TRBJ2-6
d_call: .
cdr3_length: 17

cdr3_aa: CASSGSGPALPDTQYF
cdr3_nt: TGTGCCAGCAGCGGATCGGGCCCGGCTCTCCCAGATACGCAGTATTTT
clone_size: few
v_call: TRBV7-6
j_call: TRBJ2-3
d_call: .
cdr3_length: 16

cdr3_aa: CSARGLLVETQYF
cdr3_nt: TGCAGTGCTAGAGGTCTCCTGGTTGAGACCCAGTACTTC
clone_size: many
v_call: TRBV20-1
j_call: TRBJ2-5
d_call: .
cdr3_length: 13

cdr3_aa: CASSHFRRASGRNEQFF
cdr3_nt: TGTGCCAGCAGCCATTTCCGGCGGGCTAGCGGGAGGAATGAGCAGTTCTTC
clone_size: many
v_call: TRBV7-2
j_call: TRBJ2-1
d_call: TRBD2
cdr3_length: 17

cdr3_aa: CASSLVALADEQFF
cdr3_nt: TGTGCCAGCAGCTTAGTTGCGCTAGCCGATGAGCAGTTCTTC
clone_size: few
v_call: TRBV7-9
j_call: TRBJ2-1
d_call: .
cdr3_length: 14

cdr3_aa: CSADLGQHSTDTQYF
cdr3_nt: TGCAGTGCAGATCTAGGCCAACACAGCACAGATACGCAGTATTTT
clone_size: many
v_call: TRBV20-1
j_call: TRBJ2-3
d_call: .
cdr3_length: 15

cdr3_aa: CASSYGTGGFYEQYF
cdr3_nt: TGTGCCAGCAGTTACGGTACAGGGGGATTCTACGAGCAGTACTTC
clone_size: few
v_call: TRBV6-5
j_call: TRBJ2-7
d_call: TRBD1
cdr3_length: 15

cdr3_aa: CASSWDRGNTGELFF
cdr3_nt: TGCGCCAGCAGCTGGGACAGGGGGAACACCGGGGAGCTGTTTTTT
clone_size: many
v_call: TRBV5-1
j_call: TRBJ2-2
d_call: TRBD1
cdr3_length: 15

cdr3_aa: CSASMLGGKNTGELFF
cdr3_nt: TGCAGTGCTAGCATGTTGGGCGGGAAGAACACCGGGGAGCTGTTTTTT
clone_size: few
v_call: TRBV20-1
j_call: TRBJ2-2
d_call: .
cdr3_length: 16